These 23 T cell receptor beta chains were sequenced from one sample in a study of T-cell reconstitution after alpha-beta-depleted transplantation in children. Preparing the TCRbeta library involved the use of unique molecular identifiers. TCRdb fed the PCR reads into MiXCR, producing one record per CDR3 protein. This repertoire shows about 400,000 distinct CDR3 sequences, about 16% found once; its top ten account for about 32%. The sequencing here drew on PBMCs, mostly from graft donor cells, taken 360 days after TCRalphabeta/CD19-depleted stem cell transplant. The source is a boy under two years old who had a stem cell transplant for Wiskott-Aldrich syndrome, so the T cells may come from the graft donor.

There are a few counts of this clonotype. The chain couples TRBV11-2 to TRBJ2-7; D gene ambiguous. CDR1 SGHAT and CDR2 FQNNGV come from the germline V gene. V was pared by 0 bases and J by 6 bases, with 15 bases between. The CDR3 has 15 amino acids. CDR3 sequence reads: CASSLDLVRRREQYF. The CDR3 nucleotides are TGTGCCAGCAGCTTAGATTTGGTCAGGCGTCGCGAGCAGTACTTC.

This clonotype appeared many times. The CDR3 bases are TGCAGCGTTCGGTCATGGGGGGCCGGAAGCTCCTACAATGAGCAGTTCTTC. Translation: CSVRSWGAGSSYNEQFF. The chain links TRBV29-1 to TRBJ2-1, with D tentatively TRBD1 or TRBD2 (6 bases each). The CDR3 extends over 17 amino acids. Germline loops: CDR1 SQVTM, CDR2 ANQGSEA. The V end lost 5 bases, the J end lost 0 bases, and 20 bases lay between the germline ends.

The CDR3 region has the DNA TGTGCCAGCTCACCACCCCGCCGGTACTCCTACGAGCAGTACTTC. This gives the protein CASSPPRRYSYEQYF. V is TRBV18 and J is TRBJ2-7; no definite D call. Per the germline V gene, CDR1 is KGHSH and CDR2 is LQKENI. Trimming shortened V by 0 bases and J by 0 bases, and 9 bases separated the two germline ends. This CDR3 spans 15 amino acids.

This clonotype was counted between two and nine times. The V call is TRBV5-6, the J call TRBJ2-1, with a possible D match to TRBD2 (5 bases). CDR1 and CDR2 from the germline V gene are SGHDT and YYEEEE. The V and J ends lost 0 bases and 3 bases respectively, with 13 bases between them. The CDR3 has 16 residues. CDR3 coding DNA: TGTGCCAGCAGCTTGGGCCGGGAACGACTCTACAATGAGCAGTTCTTC. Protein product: CASSLGRERLYNEQFF.

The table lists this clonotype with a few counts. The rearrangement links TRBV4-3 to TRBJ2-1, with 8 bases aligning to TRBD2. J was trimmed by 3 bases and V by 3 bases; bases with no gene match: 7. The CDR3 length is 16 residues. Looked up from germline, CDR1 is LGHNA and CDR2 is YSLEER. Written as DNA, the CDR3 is TGCGCCAGCAGCCAGGGTCGCGGGAGGTTCTACAATGAGCAGTTCTTC. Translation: CASSQGRGRFYNEQFF.

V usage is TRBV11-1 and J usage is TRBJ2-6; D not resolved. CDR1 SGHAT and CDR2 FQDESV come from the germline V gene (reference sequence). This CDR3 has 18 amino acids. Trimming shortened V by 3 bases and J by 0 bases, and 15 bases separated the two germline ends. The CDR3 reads CASSLGRNPNSGANVLTF. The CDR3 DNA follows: TGTGCCAGCAGCTTGGGAAGAAATCCGAACTCTGGGGCCAACGTCCTGACTTTC. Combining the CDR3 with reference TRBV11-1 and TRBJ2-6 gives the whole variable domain EAEVAQSPRYKITEKSQAVAFWCDPISGHATLYWYRQILGQGPELLVQFQDESVVDDSQLPKDRFSAERLKGVDSTLKIQPAELGDSAMYLCASSLGRNPNSGANVLTFGAGSRLTVL.

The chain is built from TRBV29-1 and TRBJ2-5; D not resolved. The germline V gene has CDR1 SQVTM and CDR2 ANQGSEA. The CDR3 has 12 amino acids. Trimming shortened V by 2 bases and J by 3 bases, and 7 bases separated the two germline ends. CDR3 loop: CSVESTEETQYF. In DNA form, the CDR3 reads TGCAGCGTTGAATCTACGGAAGAGACCCAGTACTTC.

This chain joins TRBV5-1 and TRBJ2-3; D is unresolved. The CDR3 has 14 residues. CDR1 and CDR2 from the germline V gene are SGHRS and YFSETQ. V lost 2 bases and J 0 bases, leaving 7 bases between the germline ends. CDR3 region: CASSFMGSTDTQYF. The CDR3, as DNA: TGCGCCAGCAGCTTTATGGGCAGCACAGATACGCAGTATTTT.

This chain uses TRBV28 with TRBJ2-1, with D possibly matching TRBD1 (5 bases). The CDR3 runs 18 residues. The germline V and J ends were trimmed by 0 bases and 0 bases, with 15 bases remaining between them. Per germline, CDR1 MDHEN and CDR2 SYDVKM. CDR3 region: CASSLWGSTGSSYNEQFF. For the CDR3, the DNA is TGTGCCAGCAGTTTATGGGGATCAACAGGTAGCTCCTACAATGAGCAGTTCTTC. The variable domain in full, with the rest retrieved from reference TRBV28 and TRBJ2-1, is DVKVTQSSRYLVKRTGEKVFLECVQDMDHENMFWYRQDPGLGLRLIYFSYDVKMKEKGDIPEGYSVSREKKERFSLILESASTNQTSMYLCASSLWGSTGSSYNEQFFGPGTRLTVL.

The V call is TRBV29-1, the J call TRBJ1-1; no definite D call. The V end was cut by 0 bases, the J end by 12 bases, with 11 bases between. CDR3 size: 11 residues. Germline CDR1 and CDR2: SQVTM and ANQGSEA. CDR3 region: CSVEDLPLTFF. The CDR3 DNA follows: TGCAGCGTTGAAGATCTGCCCCTAACTTTCTTT.

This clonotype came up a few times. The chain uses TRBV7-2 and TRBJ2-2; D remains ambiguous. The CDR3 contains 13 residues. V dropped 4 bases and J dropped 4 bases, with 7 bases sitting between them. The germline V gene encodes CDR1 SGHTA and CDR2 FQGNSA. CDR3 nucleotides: TGTGCCAGCAGCTCAATAAGCACCGGGGAGCTGTTTTTT. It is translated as CASSSISTGELFF.

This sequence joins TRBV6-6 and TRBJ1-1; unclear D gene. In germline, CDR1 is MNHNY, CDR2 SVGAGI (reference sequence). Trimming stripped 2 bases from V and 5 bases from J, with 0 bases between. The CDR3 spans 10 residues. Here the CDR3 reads CASSYTEAFF. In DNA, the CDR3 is TGTGCCAGCAGTTACACTGAAGCTTTCTTT.

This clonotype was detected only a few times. This CDR3 reads CASKPRGGLGQPQHF. Here the CDR3 DNA reads TGTGCCAGCAAGCCCCGAGGGGGGCTGGGTCAGCCCCAGCATTTT. The chain has TRBV12-3 or TRBV12-4 and TRBJ1-5; TRBD1 might be the D (6 bases). The CDR3 spans 15 residues. Trimming pared 7 bases from V and 6 bases from J, leaving 19 bases between.

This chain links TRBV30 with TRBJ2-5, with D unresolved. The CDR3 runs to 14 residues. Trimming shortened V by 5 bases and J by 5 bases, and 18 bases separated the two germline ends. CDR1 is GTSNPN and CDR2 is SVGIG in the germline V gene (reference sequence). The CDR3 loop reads CAWGLLGGVETQYF. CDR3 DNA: TGTGCCTGGGGGTTACTGGGTGGGGTGGAGACCCAGTACTTC.

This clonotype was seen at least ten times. The CDR3 reads CASSLAWVGYNEQFF. CDR3 nucleotide sequence: TGCGCCAGCAGCTTGGCATGGGTCGGGTACAATGAGCAGTTCTTC. The chain recombines TRBV5-1 with TRBJ2-1; D gene uncertain. V was shortened by 0 bases and J by 4 bases, with 11 bases between the two germline ends. This CDR3 contains 15 residues. The germline V gene has CDR1 SGHRS and CDR2 YFSETQ.

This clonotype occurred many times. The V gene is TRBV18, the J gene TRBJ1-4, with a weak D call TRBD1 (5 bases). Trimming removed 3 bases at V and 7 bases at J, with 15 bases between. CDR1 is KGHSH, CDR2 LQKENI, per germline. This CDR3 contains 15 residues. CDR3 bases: TGTGCCAGCTCACCCAATAGGGGAAAGAGTGAAAAACTGTTTTTT. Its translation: CASSPNRGKSEKLFF.

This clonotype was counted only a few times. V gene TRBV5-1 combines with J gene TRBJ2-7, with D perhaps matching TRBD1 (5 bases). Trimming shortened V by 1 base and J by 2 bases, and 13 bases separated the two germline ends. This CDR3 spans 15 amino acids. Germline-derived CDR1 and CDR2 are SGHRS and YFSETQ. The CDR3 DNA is TGCGCCAGCAGCTTGTCCCAGGGAAATACCTACGAGCAGTACTTC. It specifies CASSLSQGNTYEQYF.

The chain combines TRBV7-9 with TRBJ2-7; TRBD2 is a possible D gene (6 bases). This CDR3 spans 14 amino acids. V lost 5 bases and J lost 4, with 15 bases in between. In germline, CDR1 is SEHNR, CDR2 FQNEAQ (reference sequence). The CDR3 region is CASSDPGLTYEQYF. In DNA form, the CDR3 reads TGTGCCAGCAGCGATCCCGGACTAACGTACGAGCAGTACTTC.

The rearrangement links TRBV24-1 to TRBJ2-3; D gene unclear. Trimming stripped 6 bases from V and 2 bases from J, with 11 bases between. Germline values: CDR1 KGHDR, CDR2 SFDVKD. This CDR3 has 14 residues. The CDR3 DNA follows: TGTGCCACCAGTAAGGGAAGCCTCACAGATACGCAGTATTTT. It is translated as CATSKGSLTDTQYF.

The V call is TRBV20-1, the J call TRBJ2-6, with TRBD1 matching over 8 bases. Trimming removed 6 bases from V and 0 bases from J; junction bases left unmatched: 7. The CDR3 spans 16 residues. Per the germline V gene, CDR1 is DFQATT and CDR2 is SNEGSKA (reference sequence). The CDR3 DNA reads TGCAGTGCCACGACAGGGGCCCTCTCTGGGGCCAACGTCCTGACTTTC. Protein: CSATTGALSGANVLTF.

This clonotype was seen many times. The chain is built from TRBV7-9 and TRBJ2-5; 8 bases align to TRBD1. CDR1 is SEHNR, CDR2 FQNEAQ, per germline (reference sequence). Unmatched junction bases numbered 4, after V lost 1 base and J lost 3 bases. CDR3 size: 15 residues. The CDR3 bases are TGTGCCAGCAGCTTAGTTGCGACAGGGGAAGAGACCCAGTACTTC. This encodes CASSLVATGEETQYF.

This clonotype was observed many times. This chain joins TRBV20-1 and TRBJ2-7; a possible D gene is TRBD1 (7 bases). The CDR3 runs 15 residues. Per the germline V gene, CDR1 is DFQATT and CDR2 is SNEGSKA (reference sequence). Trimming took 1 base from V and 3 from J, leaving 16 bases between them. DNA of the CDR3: TGCAGTGCTAGAGTTTTGGAGGGGGCTATCTACGAGCAGTACTTC. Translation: CSARVLEGAIYEQYF.

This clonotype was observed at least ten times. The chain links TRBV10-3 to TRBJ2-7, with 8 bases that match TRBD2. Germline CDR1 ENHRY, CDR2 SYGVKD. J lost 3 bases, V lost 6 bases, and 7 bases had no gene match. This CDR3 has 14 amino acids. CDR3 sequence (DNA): TGTGCCATCAGGGCGGGAGGCGCCCTCTACGAGCAGTACTTC. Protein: CAIRAGGALYEQYF.